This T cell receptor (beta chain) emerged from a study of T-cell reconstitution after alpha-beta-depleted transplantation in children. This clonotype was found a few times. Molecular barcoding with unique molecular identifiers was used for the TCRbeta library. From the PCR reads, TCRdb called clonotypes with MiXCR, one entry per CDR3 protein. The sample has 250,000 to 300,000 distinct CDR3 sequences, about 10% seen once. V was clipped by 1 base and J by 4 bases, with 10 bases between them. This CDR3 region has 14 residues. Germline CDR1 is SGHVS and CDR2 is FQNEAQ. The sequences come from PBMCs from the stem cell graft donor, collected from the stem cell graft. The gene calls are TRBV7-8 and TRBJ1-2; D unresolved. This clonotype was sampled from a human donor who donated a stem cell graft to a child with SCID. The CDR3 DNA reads TGTGCCAGCAGCTTAGACCTTTTTGGCTATGGCTACACCTTC. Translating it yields CASSLDLFGYGYTF.